This section outlines one TCR beta chain sequence together with its context. Its antigen target is currently unknown. No much larger clone is present one base from it, and per-base qualities are unavailable. One collaborating source in Seattle enrolled patients while the patients were actively infected and followed the patients over time throughout the course of disease. Each collaborating institution followed its own protocols to collect whole blood in K2EDTA tubes. For TCRbeta analysis, collaborators shipped samples in one of three forms: frozen whole blood, isolated PBMCs, or DNA extracted from either of those sample types. The data derive from a study of blood T cell repertoires in COVID-19 (dated by TCRdb to 2019 to 2021). At the level of the whole study: The collaborator samples originated in the United States, Italy and Spain and spanned the acute and convalescent phases of COVID-19. The prospective study material was composed of cDNA or gDNA derived from T cells, B-cell-depleted T cells, or PBMCs. Subjects who had been exposed to COVID-19, were actively infected with it, or had recovered from it provided the deeply sampled blood TCRbeta repertoires that made up the dataset. A freely available public database, intended as a resource for researchers studying the immune response to SARS-CoV-2, is where the repertoires were released. Samples were obtained from the ongoing ImmuneRACE study (first 160 participants) and from some 1,300 subjects provided by 6 global collaborators. A de-identified subject ID, COVID-19 status, age in years and sex were almost always included in the sample metadata. HLA class I and class II types, where available, came from metadata supplied by the sample provider rather than from assay-based typing.

Overall study outcomes, separate from this receptor: How much clinical and demographic metadata was included differed by source and by participant, and the metadata was provided uncurated.

The germline V gene gives CDR1 as SGHTA and CDR2 as FQGTGA. The CDR3 has 15 amino acids, counting the end cysteine and phenylalanine. Only CDR3 DNA remains: 45 bases, in frame from the first base. The germline V end is reduced by 5 bases and the J end by 2 bases; junction bases left unmatched: 5. TCRbeta CDR3 regions were amplified from genomic DNA using the immunoSEQ Assay, a bias-controlled multiplex PCR. In the source study's methods: The number of nucleated cells in each sample was estimated from the amplification of reference gene primers within the assay. Sequence reads were collapsed and filtered to measure the absolute abundance of every unique TCRbeta CDR3 rearrangement. Productive Simpson clonality was computed per sample as the square root of Simpson's diversity index over productive rearrangements. Held by TCRdb, this immuneACCESS table contains in-frame sequences only and omits some clones. Under half of the omission traces to an unresolved V gene where checked; the cause of the rest is unknown. V, J and clone size reflect that table, while D and trimming were determined from the DNA. Recorded for this sample are roughly 300,000 clones; roughly 80% of them occurred a single time. Roughly 1.5% of the sample goes to the ten largest clones.

The receptor was isolated from a human donor with COVID-19, enrolled during active disease. The donor label of this sample is uncertain. Sequencing was carried out using peripheral blood. The chain is encoded by TRBV7-3 joined to TRBJ2-1, with TRBD1 matching 8 junction bases. CDR3 sequence: CASSTTGAPYNEQFF. The nucleotide sequence reads TGTGCCAGCAGCACGACAGGGGCGCCCTACAATGAGCAGTTCTTC. The CDR3 plus the reference TRBV7-3 and TRBJ2-1 genes for the other parts give the full variable domain: GAGVSQTPSNKVTEKGKYVELRCDPISGHTALYWYRQSLGQGPEFLIYFQGTGAADDSGLPNDRFFAVRPEGSVSTLKIQRTERGDSAVYLCASSTTGAPYNEQFFGPGTRLTVL.